This passage covers 22 T cell receptor beta chains from one sample sequenced in a study of immune heterogeneity within non-small cell lung tumors. For each sample, template was around 650 ng of bulk tumor genomic DNA. Several spatially distant biopsies were obtained per primary tumor intraoperatively. Enrolled individuals presented with untreated, newly diagnosed non-small cell lung cancer and received curative surgery. For the TCR beta CDR3, multiplex PCR with 32 V and 13 J primers performed the amplification. MiXCR was run by TCRdb on the multiplex PCR reads, yielding one entry per CDR3 protein. The sample lists 5,500 to 6,000 distinct CDR3 sequences, about 17% occurring once. Input material: lung tumor tissue. Receptors were obtained from a man aged 35 to 55 with non-small cell lung cancer.

This clonotype qualifies as medium-sized. The rearrangement joins TRBV27 to TRBJ2-7; a weak D match, TRBD2 (7 bases). V was cut by 6 bases and J by 5 bases, with 20 bases left in between. Per the germline V gene, CDR1 is MNHEY and CDR2 is SMNVEV (reference sequence). This CDR3 has 15 amino acids. DNA for the CDR3: TGTGCCAGCAGGTTGGGGGGGGCAGGGTTTGACGAGCAGTACTTC. It translates to CASRLGGAGFDEQYF.

This clonotype is classed as medium-sized (0.01 to 0.1%). The V call is TRBV24-1, the J call TRBJ2-6; D ambiguous. The V end was cut by 3 bases, the J end by 5 bases, with 7 bases between. The CDR3 spans 14 residues. From germline, CDR1 is KGHDR and CDR2 SFDVKD. This CDR3 is CATSDADRANVLTF. DNA for the CDR3: TGTGCCACCAGTGATGCCGATAGGGCCAACGTCCTGACTTTC.

This clonotype was recorded many times. This chain links TRBV3-1 with TRBJ2-7, with D maybe TRBD2 (5 bases). The CDR3 has 15 amino acids. V lost 6 bases and J lost 2, with 17 bases in between. Germline V gene sequence: CDR1 LGHDT, CDR2 YNNKEL (reference sequence). The CDR3, as DNA: TGTGCCAGCAGTCCCTTTGGACTGCCCACCTACGAGCAGTACTTC. Amino acid sequence: CASSPFGLPTYEQYF.

This clonotype is categorized as medium-sized. The chain combines TRBV6-1 with TRBJ2-2; D ambiguous. Germline lookup yields CDR1 MNHNS and CDR2 SASEGT. The CDR3 length is 15 residues. The germline V and J ends were trimmed by 7 bases and 1 base, with 13 bases remaining between them. The CDR3 sequence is CASTQITVNTGELFF. The CDR3 DNA reads as TGTGCCAGCACTCAAATCACAGTGAACACCGGGGAGCTGTTTTTT.

Judged by abundance, this clonotype is medium-sized. This rearrangement joins TRBV6-2 or TRBV6-3 to TRBJ2-1; 10 bases align to TRBD2. The CDR3 loop spans 16 amino acids. The trim removed 6 bases at V and 7 bases at J, leaving 12 bases unmatched. Germline V lookup: CDR1 MNHEY, CDR2 SVGEGT. The DNA of the CDR3 is TGTGCCAGCAGACTTAAACTAGCGGGAAGGACAAATGAGCAGTTCTTC. Translating gives CASRLKLAGRTNEQFF.

In this sample, this clonotype is medium-sized. This rearrangement joins TRBV29-1 to TRBJ2-3; unclear D gene. The germline V and J ends were trimmed by 2 bases and 1 base, with 10 bases remaining between them. The CDR3 contains 14 residues. Germline V CDR1 and CDR2: SQVTM, ANQGSEA. CDR3 DNA: TGCAGCGTTGAAATAGGTTCGGGCACAGATACGCAGTATTTT. It translates to CSVEIGSGTDTQYF.

Relative to its sample, this clonotype is medium-sized. The chain is built from TRBV3-1 and TRBJ1-3; 8 nucleotides align to TRBD1. The CDR3 extends over 15 amino acids. Unmatched junction bases numbered 5, after V lost 4 bases and J lost 3 bases. Germline CDR1 LGHDT, CDR2 YNNKEL (reference sequence). The DNA for the CDR3 is TGTGCCAGCAGCCCGCCCACAGGGGGTGGAAACACCATATATTTT. This translates into CASSPPTGGGNTIYF. The variable domain in full, with the rest retrieved from reference TRBV3-1 and TRBJ1-3, is DTAVSQTPKYLVTQMGNDKSIKCEQNLGHDTMYWYKQDSKKFLKIMFSYNNKELIINETVPNRFSPKSPDKAHLNLHINSLELGDSAVYFCASSPPTGGGNTIYFGEGSWLTVV.

This clonotype is medium-sized (0.01 to 0.1%) within its sample. The CDR3 DNA sequence: TGTGCCAGCAGCTTACTTGGCGGGAGCACATCAGATACGCAGTATTTT. As protein: CASSLLGGSTSDTQYF. The chain is built from TRBV7-3 and TRBJ2-3; 7 bases are a match to TRBD2. Germline V gene lookup returns CDR1 SGHTA and CDR2 FQGTGA. With 2 bases clipped from V and 4 bases from J, the junction kept 9 bases outside the gene matches. The CDR3 runs 16 residues.

By sample fraction, this clonotype is medium-sized. The J gene is TRBJ2-1, the V gene TRBV4-2, with D maybe TRBD1 (7 bases). This CDR3 region has 16 residues. Germline CDR1 LGHNA, CDR2 YNFKEQ. V dropped 0 bases and J dropped 7 bases, with 16 bases sitting between them. CDR3 amino acids: CASSQEDGGGYNEQFF. The CDR3 DNA is TGTGCCAGCAGCCAAGAGGATGGAGGGGGCTATAATGAGCAGTTCTTC.

This clonotype is medium-sized (0.01 to 0.1%). This chain uses TRBV9 with TRBJ1-1; TRBD1 is a possible D gene (6 bases). Germline V gene sequence: CDR1 SGDLS, CDR2 YYNGEE. This CDR3 is built from 13 residues. The germline V and J ends were trimmed by 0 bases and 10 bases, with 13 bases remaining between them. CDR3 coding DNA: TGTGCCAGCAGCGTAGGGGGGGACACGGGAGCTTTCTTT. It is translated as CASSVGGDTGAFF.

By sample fraction, this clonotype is medium-sized. This rearrangement joins TRBV5-1 to TRBJ1-2, with D uncertain. The CDR3 contains 13 residues. The V gene's germline CDR1 is SGHRS and CDR2 YFSETQ. The ends were cut back, 6 bases at V and 4 bases at J, with 13 bases in the middle. CDR3 loop: CASTARPSYGYTF. CDR3 coding DNA: TGCGCCAGCACCGCCAGACCTTCCTATGGCTACACCTTC.

This chain joins TRBV7-9 and TRBJ1-6; 8 positions match TRBD1. Looked up from germline, CDR1 is SEHNR and CDR2 is FQNEAQ (reference sequence). V trimming: 0 bases; J trimming: 6 bases; junction bases outside the gene matches: 4. The CDR3 is 16 residues long. CDR3 bases: TGTGCCAGCAGCTTAGCGGATGGACAGGGTAATTCACCCCTCCACTTT. Its translation is CASSLADGQGNSPLHF.

Comments on this clonotype: Germline and junction disagree at one end, which may indicate a read error. The V call is TRBV24-1, the J call TRBJ1-1; D is perhaps TRBD1 (6 bases). This CDR3 comprises 11 residues. Per germline, CDR1 KGHDR and CDR2 SFDVKD. The CDR3, as DNA: TGTTCCACCAGACAGGACCATGAAGCTTTCTTT. This codes for CSTRQDHEAFF.

Ten or more counts support this clonotype. The chain links TRBV20-1 to TRBJ2-4; the D is unclear. Germline CDR1 DFQATT, CDR2 SNEGSKA (reference sequence). The V end lost 1 base, the J end lost 0 bases, and 7 bases lay between the germline ends. This CDR3 is 14 amino acids long. Here the CDR3 reads CSARGILAKNIQYF. The DNA of the CDR3 is TGCAGTGCTAGAGGCATACTAGCCAAAAACATTCAGTACTTC.

This clonotype was counted at least ten times. J is TRBJ2-3 and V is TRBV2, with 9 nucleotides matching TRBD1. The germline gives CDR1 SNHLY, CDR2 FYNNEI. V lost 4 bases, J lost 4 bases, and 3 bases stayed unmatched. The CDR3 runs to 14 residues. CDR3 region: CASSVDRGPDTQYF. CDR3 coding DNA: TGTGCCAGCAGTGTGGACAGGGGCCCAGATACGCAGTATTTT.

By sample share, this clonotype is medium-sized. The V call is TRBV29-1, the J call TRBJ2-1, with D maybe TRBD2 (6 bases). Germline-derived CDR1 and CDR2 are SQVTM and ANQGSEA. This CDR3 has 13 amino acids. V was shortened by 0 bases and J by 7 bases, with 10 bases between the two germline ends. CDR3 bases: TGCAGCGTTGAAGAGTTAGCGGCGAATGAGCAGTTCTTC. Its protein product is CSVEELAANEQFF.

This clonotype was seen repeatedly, ten times or more. This sequence joins TRBV11-2 and TRBJ2-1; 10 bases map to TRBD1. V gave up 5 bases and J gave up 6 bases; unmatched junction bases: 10. This CDR3 contains 16 residues. Germline V gene sequence: CDR1 SGHAT, CDR2 FQNNGV. CDR3 loop: CASSPLKGQGSNEQFF. The CDR3 nucleotides read TGTGCCAGCAGCCCGTTAAAGGGACAGGGGTCCAATGAGCAGTTCTTC.

In its sample, this clonotype ranks as medium-sized (0.01 to 0.1%). The V call is TRBV27, the J call TRBJ1-6; 7 nucleotides match TRBD1. Germline CDR1 reads MNHEY; CDR2 reads SMNVEV (reference sequence). This CDR3 comprises 17 residues. Trimming removed 7 bases from V and 7 bases from J; junction bases left unmatched: 16. CDR3 bases: TGTGCCAGCAAGGGGATACCAGCCACAGGGGCCAATTCACCCCTCCACTTT. Translation gives CASKGIPATGANSPLHF.

Notes on this clonotype: A read error may account for a junction end that differs from germline. The chain couples TRBV6-2 or TRBV6-3 to TRBJ2-3, with D hard to call. Germline-derived CDR1 and CDR2 are MNHEY and SVGEGT. The CDR3 has 13 residues. The CDR3 sequence: CASSYSSLDTQYF. The CDR3 DNA reads TGTGCCAGCAGCTACTCCTCGCTGGATACGCAGTATTTT.

This clonotype is medium-sized (0.01 to 0.1%). The chain couples TRBV19 to TRBJ1-5, with a possible D match to TRBD1 (6 bases). Between the trimmed V and J ends, which lost 3 bases and 2 bases, there was a span of 17 bases. The CDR3 runs 17 residues. CDR1 is LNHDA and CDR2 is SQIVND in the germline V gene (reference sequence). The CDR3 DNA reads TGTGCCAGTAGTATCCCACAGGGACGTTTTGGCAATCAGCCCCAGCATTTT. Its translation is CASSIPQGRFGNQPQHF.

This clonotype showed up just a few times. The chain recombines TRBV30 with TRBJ2-2, with D possibly called TRBD1 or TRBD2 (5 bases each). CDR3 length: 14 residues. Trimming shortened V by 4 bases and J by 0 bases, and 9 bases separated the two germline ends. Germline CDR1 reads GTSNPN; CDR2 reads SVGIG (reference sequence). For the CDR3, the DNA is TGTGCCTGGATGAGGGGTACGAACACCGGGGAGCTGTTTTTT. It specifies CAWMRGTNTGELFF.

On this clonotype: A much larger clone is a single base away; this may be a read error. The CDR3 protein is CATSGGGREQFF. The CDR3 DNA reads TGTGCCACCAGTGGGGGGGGGCGTGAGCAGTTCTTC. V is TRBV24-1 and J is TRBJ2-1, with D perhaps matching TRBD2 (7 bases). The V gene lost 5 bases and the J gene lost 9 bases, with 10 bases spanning the gap. Germline-derived CDR1 and CDR2 are KGHDR and SFDVKD. The CDR3 runs to 12 residues.